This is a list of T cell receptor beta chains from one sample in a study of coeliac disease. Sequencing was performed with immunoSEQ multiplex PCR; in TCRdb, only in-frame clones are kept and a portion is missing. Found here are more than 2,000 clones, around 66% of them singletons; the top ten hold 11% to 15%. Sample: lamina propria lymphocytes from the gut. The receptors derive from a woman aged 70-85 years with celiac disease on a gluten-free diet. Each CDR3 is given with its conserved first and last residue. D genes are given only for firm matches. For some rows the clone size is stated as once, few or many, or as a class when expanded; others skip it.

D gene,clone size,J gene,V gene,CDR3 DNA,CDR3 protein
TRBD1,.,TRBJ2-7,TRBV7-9,TGTGCCAGCAGCCAACACGGGACAGTCTACGAGCAGTACTTC,CASSQHGTVYEQYF
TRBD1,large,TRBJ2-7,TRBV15,TGTGCCACCAGCTGGGACAGGGGCGCCTACGAGCAGTACTTC,CATSWDRGAYEQYF
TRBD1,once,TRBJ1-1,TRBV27,TGTGCCAGCAGAAATACAGGGGGCGGTGAAGCTTTCTTT,CASRNTGGGEAFF
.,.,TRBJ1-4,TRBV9,TGTGCCAGCAGCGTCGGGACTTTCCCTGGTAATGAAAAACTGTTTTTT,CASSVGTFPGNEKLFF
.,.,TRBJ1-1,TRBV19,TGTGCCAGTCGGTATATGGGCGTTAACACTGAAGCTTTCTTT,CASRYMGVNTEAFF
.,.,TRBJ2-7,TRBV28,TGTGCCAGCAGTTTGGACACTTTGGGCGAGCAGTACTTC,CASSLDTLGEQYF
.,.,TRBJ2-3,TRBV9,TGTGCCAGCAGCGTAGTTGACAACACAGATACGCAGTATTTT,CASSVVDNTDTQYF
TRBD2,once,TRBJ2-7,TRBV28,TGTGCCAGCAGTTTAGTCGGGGGGAGCTACGAGCAGTACTTC,CASSLVGGSYEQYF
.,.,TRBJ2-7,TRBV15,TGTGCCACCAGCAGACCGGGGGACGAGCAGTACTTC,CATSRPGDEQYF
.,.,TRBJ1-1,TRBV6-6,TGTGCCAGCAGTTCACAGGGCTATAACACTGAAGCTTTCTTT,CASSSQGYNTEAFF
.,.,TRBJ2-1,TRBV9,TGTGCCAGCAGCCTACAGGGAAGGCACTACAATGAGCAGTTCTTC,CASSLQGRHYNEQFF
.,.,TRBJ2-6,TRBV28,TGTGCCAGCAGTTTATCCGGGAGCCGAGCCAACGTCCTGACTTTC,CASSLSGSRANVLTF
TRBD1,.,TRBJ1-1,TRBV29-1,TGCAGCGCATTGACAGGGGCCGAGAACACTGAAGCTTTCTTT,CSALTGAENTEAFF
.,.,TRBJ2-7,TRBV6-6,TGTGCCAGCAGTTACGGCGAATTCGGGTTGTATTACGAGCAGTACTTC,CASSYGEFGLYYEQYF
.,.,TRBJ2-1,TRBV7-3,TGTGCCAGCAGCCCCCAGACTAATCAGAAGTTCTTC,CASSPQTNQKFF
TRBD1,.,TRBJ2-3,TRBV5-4,TGTGCCAGCAGCCCCCAGGGGGCAGATACGCAGTATTTT,CASSPQGADTQYF
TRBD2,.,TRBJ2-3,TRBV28,TGTGCCAGCAGTGACCGGACTAGCGGCACAGATACGCAGTATTTT,CASSDRTSGTDTQYF
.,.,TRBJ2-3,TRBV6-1,TGTGCCAGCAGTACGTGGACAGCGTTTAGGGATACGCAGTATTTT,CASSTWTAFRDTQYF
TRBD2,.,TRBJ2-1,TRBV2,TGTGCCAGCAGTGAACGTGTGGGACTAGCGCCAGAGCAGTTCTTC,CASSERVGLAPEQFF
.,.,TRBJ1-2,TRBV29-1,TGCAGCGTTGAACAAAACAGGGTTGGCTACACCTTC,CSVEQNRVGYTF
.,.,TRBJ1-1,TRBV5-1,TGTGCCAGCGGTCCAGGATTAGACACTGAAGCTTTCTTT,CASGPGLDTEAFF
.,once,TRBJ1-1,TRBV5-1,TGCGCCAGCAGCGCGGGGGGCGCCTTCATGAACACTGAAGCTTTCTTT,CASSAGGAFMNTEAFF
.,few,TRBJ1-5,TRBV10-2,TGCGCCAGCAGTGAACAGGCAGGTCAGCCCCAGCATTTT,CASSEQAGQPQHF
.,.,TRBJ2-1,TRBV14,TGTGCCAGCAGCCAATATGGGGCGATCTACAATGAGCAGTTCTTC,CASSQYGAIYNEQFF
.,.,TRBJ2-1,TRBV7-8,TGTGCCAGCAGCCCAGGGGCTCAATCTACTAGGCAGTTCTTC,CASSPGAQSTRQFF
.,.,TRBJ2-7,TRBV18,TGTGCCAGCTCACCAACAGGGACGCCCAACTACGAGCAGTACTTC,CASSPTGTPNYEQYF
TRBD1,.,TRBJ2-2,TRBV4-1,TGCGCCAGCAGTCAGGACAGGTCGAACACCGGGGAGCTGTTTTTT,CASSQDRSNTGELFF
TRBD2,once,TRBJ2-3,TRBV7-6,TGTGCCAGCAGCTTAGGGATCACTAGCGGGTCTAGCACAGATACGCAGTATTTT,CASSLGITSGSSTDTQYF
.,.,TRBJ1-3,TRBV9,TGTGCCAGCAGCGTAGACAGGGGAAACACCATATATTTT,CASSVDRGNTIYF